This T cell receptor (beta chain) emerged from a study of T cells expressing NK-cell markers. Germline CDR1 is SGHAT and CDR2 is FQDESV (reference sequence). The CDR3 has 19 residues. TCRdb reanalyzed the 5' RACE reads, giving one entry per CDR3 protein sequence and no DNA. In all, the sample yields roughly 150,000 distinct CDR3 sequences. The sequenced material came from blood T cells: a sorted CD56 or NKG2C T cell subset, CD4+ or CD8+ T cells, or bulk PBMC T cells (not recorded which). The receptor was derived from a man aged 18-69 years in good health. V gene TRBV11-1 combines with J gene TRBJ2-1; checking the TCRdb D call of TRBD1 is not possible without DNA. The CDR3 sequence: CASSAGTGVRFEEHNEQFF. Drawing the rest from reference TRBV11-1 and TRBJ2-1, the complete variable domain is EAEVAQSPRYKITEKSQAVAFWCDPISGHATLYWYRQILGQGPELLVQFQDESVVDDSQLPKDRFSAERLKGVDSTLKIQPAELGDSAMYLCASSAGTGVRFEEHNEQFFGPGTRLTVL.